This T cell receptor (beta chain) derives from a study of control samples from healthy donors and cancer patients (dated by TCRdb to 2018 to 2021). The method behind the library was the immunoSEQ multiplex PCR assay. TCRdb re-hosts the immuneACCESS table, in-frame sequences only. Its copies lack some clones; in the studies checked, an unresolved V gene accounts for under half of them, and the cause for the rest is not known. The sample data list some 100,000 clones, and around nine tenths of these were observed just once. Of the sample, around 3% falls within the top ten clones. The CDR3 starts with the cysteine, ends with the phenylalanine, and has 15 residues. Only the CDR3 part of the read is kept: 45 bases, read in frame from the first base. V and J are truncated by 5 bases and 0 bases respectively, leaving an intervening sequence of 13 bases. CDR1 and CDR2 were assigned from the germline V gene as MNHEY and SVGAGI.

Notes on this clone: The antigen this receptor binds is unknown. No per-base quality is available; no much larger clone lies one base away.

This receptor chain uses TRBV6-5 and TRBJ1-1; the best D guess is TRBD1, with 6 bases matching. The receptor's source is a human donor in good health. The donor label of this sample is uncertain. Sequenced input: blood. The bases are TGTGCCAGCAGTAGGGGGGGGGCCCTGAACACTGAAGCTTTCTTT. Translation gives CASSRGGALNTEAFF.